This passage covers 32 T cell receptor beta chains from one sample sequenced in a study of shared clonotypes between healthy human individuals. Sequencing used immunoSEQ multiplex PCR; TCRdb keeps in-frame clones, though not all of them. The repertoire includes hundreds of thousands of clones, about 95% of them detected once, and roughly 0.06% sits in the top ten. Sequenced input: naive CD4+ T cells sorted from blood. Subset here: CD45RA+ positively selected. Receptor source: a woman between 25 and 40 years old in good health.

This chain joins TRBV15 and TRBJ2-5; TRBD1 is a possible D gene (6 bases). Germline V gene lookup returns CDR1 LNHNV and CDR2 YYDKDF (reference sequence). The CDR3 is made up of 14 amino acids. Trimming shortened V by 5 bases and J by 1 base, and 11 bases separated the two germline ends. CDR3 sequence (DNA): TGTGCCACCAGCCTAGACAGGACCCAAGAGACCCAGTACTTC. Translated, it gives CATSLDRTQETQYF.

J is TRBJ1-2 and V is TRBV6-4; a possible D gene is TRBD1 (6 bases). V lost 4 bases and J 8 bases, leaving 11 bases between the germline ends. The CDR3 covers 12 residues. Germline loops: CDR1 MRHNA, CDR2 SNTAGT. The CDR3 DNA reads as TGTGCCAGCAGTGGAAAGGGGACAGGCTACACCTTC. Protein product: CASSGKGTGYTF.

The CDR3 protein is CASSLVGPLGVIEQYF. The CDR3 region has the DNA TGTGCCAGCAGCTTAGTCGGCCCATTGGGGGTAATCGAGCAGTACTTC. This chain uses TRBV11-2 with TRBJ2-7; the D gene could be TRBD1 or TRBD2 (5 bases each). V gave up 1 base and J gave up 6 bases, with 19 bases separating them. CDR3 length: 16 residues. CDR1 is SGHAT and CDR2 is FQNNGV in the germline V gene.

V gene TRBV5-1 combines with J gene TRBJ2-7, with 10 bases fitting TRBD1. With V trimmed by 3 bases and J by 5 bases, 8 bases remained unmatched. The CDR3 has 15 amino acids. The germline gives CDR1 SGHRS, CDR2 YFSETQ. CDR3 protein: CASSSGQGGIHEQYF. As DNA, the CDR3 is TGCGCCAGCAGCTCTGGACAGGGGGGGATCCACGAGCAGTACTTC.

A single count supports this clone. The genes are TRBV19 and TRBJ2-3; D is possibly TRBD2 (5 bases). Germline V gives CDR1 LNHDA, CDR2 SQIVND (reference sequence). The CDR3 covers 12 residues. Trimming pared 4 bases from V and 9 bases from J, leaving 11 bases between. CDR3 loop: CASSTDRETQYF. CDR3 coding DNA: TGTGCCAGTAGTACGGACCGGGAAACGCAGTATTTT. The full variable domain, completed using reference TRBV19 and TRBJ2-3, is DGGITQSPKYLFRKEGQNVTLSCEQNLNHDAMYWYRQDPGQGLRLIYYSQIVNDFQKGDIAEGYSVSREKKESFPLTVTSAQKNPTAFYLCASSTDRETQYFGPGTRLTVL.

This chain links TRBV28 with TRBJ1-3; 7 nucleotides line up with TRBD1. Germline CDR1 and CDR2: MDHEN and SYDVKM. Trimming took 6 bases from V and 0 from J; bases not matched to a gene: 8. The length of the CDR3 is 16 residues. In nucleotides, the CDR3 is TGTGCCAGCAGCGACTACAGGGGAAGCTCTGGAAACACCATATATTTT. Amino acid sequence: CASSDYRGSSGNTIYF.

The V gene is TRBV4-1, the J gene TRBJ2-5; no definite D call. The CDR3 has 15 amino acids. V lost 0 bases, J lost 2 bases, and 10 bases lay in between. Germline assignment: CDR1 MGHRA and CDR2 YSYEKL. The DNA for the CDR3 is TGCGCCAGCAGCCAAGAGCCACGTATACAAGAGACCCAGTACTTC. The encoded protein is CASSQEPRIQETQYF.

V gene TRBV18 combines with J gene TRBJ2-7; D may be TRBD1 (6 bases). CDR1 is KGHSH and CDR2 is LQKENI in the germline V gene. V lost 3 bases to trimming and J lost 0 bases, with 12 bases between them. The CDR3 sequence is 15 residues long. The CDR3 spells CASSPLQGSSYEQYF. For the CDR3, the DNA is TGTGCCAGCTCACCGTTACAGGGCTCCTCCTACGAGCAGTACTTC.

The chain combines TRBV5-1 with TRBJ2-7, with 7 bases lining up with TRBD1. Germline V gives CDR1 SGHRS, CDR2 YFSETQ. The CDR3 has 14 residues. V lost 5 bases, J lost 2 bases, and 7 bases stayed unmatched. The CDR3 DNA reads as TGCGCCAGCAGACAAATTGACAGGGCCTACGAGCAGTACTTC. It translates to CASRQIDRAYEQYF.

CDR3 DNA sequence: TGTGCCAGCAGTGAAATGGGAGAGCAGTACTTC. This gives the protein CASSEMGEQYF. The chain employs TRBV2 and TRBJ2-7; D remains ambiguous. The germline CDR1 and CDR2 sequences are SNHLY and FYNNEI. The CDR3 loop spans 11 amino acids. Trimming stripped 2 bases from V and 7 bases from J, with 6 bases between. Full variable domain (remainder filled in from reference TRBV2 and TRBJ2-7): EPEVTQTPSHQVTQMGQEVILRCVPISNHLYFYWYRQILGQKVEFLVSFYNNEISEKSEIFDDQFSVERPDGSNFTLKIRSTKLEDSAMYFCASSEMGEQYFGPGTRLTVT.

This chain links TRBV19 with TRBJ1-1; D gene unclear. Germline CDR1 LNHDA, CDR2 SQIVND (reference sequence). Trimming took off 5 bases at V and 5 bases at J, with 12 bases between the two ends. The CDR3 spans 13 residues. CDR3 sequence: CASSLTVGTEAFF. The CDR3 DNA reads TGTGCCAGTAGTCTTACTGTTGGGACTGAAGCTTTCTTT.

This chain uses TRBV10-3 with TRBJ2-7; TRBD2 matches at 10 bases. This CDR3 comprises 13 residues. The germline CDR1 and CDR2 sequences are ENHRY and SYGVKD. The V and J ends lost 9 bases and 5 bases, in that order; junction bases with no gene match: 7. The CDR3 sequence: CAIRTSGGNEQYF. In nucleotides, the CDR3 is TGTGCCATACGGACTAGCGGAGGCAACGAGCAGTACTTC.

V is TRBV18 and J is TRBJ1-5, with D tentatively TRBD1 (5 bases). This CDR3 is 18 amino acids long. Trimming took off 4 bases at V and 2 bases at J, with 21 bases between the two ends. Germline V lookup: CDR1 KGHSH, CDR2 LQKENI. The DNA of the CDR3 is TGTGCCAGCTCACGTAATCGGGGGGACGTCTGGGGCAATCAGCCCCAGCATTTT. It is translated as CASSRNRGDVWGNQPQHF.

The V call is TRBV4-1, the J call TRBJ2-2; D could derive from TRBD1 or TRBD2 (5 bases each). The CDR3 has 18 residues. Trimming removed 1 base from V and 2 bases from J, with 17 bases in between. Germline V gene data show CDR1 as MGHRA and CDR2 as YSYEKL. Written as DNA, the CDR3 is TGCGCCAGCAGCCAAGTTATTCGGTCAGGGAGAAACACCGGGGAGCTGTTTTTT. It codes for CASSQVIRSGRNTGELFF.

The rearrangement joins TRBV7-9 to TRBJ2-7; D may correspond to TRBD1 or TRBD2 (5 bases each). Germline loops: CDR1 SEHNR, CDR2 FQNEAQ (reference sequence). Trimming left V 5 bases short and J 4 bases short, with 21 bases between. CDR3 length equals 16 residues. The CDR3 protein is CASSQHGDPRVYEQYF. The CDR3 DNA reads TGTGCCAGCAGCCAACACGGGGACCCACGCGTGTACGAGCAGTACTTC.

Regarding this clone: Sequence at one end of the junction differs from germline and may be a read error. V gene TRBV7-9 combines with J gene TRBJ2-6; 9 nucleotides align to TRBD1. CDR3 size: 15 residues. Germline V gene data show CDR1 as SEHNR and CDR2 as FQNEAQ (reference sequence). Here the CDR3 DNA reads TGTGCCAGCAAAGACAGGGGGTCTGCGGCCAACGTCCTGACTTTC. As protein: CASKDRGSAANVLTF. The full variable domain, rest sourced from reference TRBV7-9 and TRBJ2-6, is DTGVSQNPRHKITKRGQNVTFRCDPISEHNRLYWYRQTLGQGPEFLTYFQNEAQLEKSRLLSDRFSAERPKGSFSTLEIQRTEQGDSAMYLCASKDRGSAANVLTFGAGSRLTVL.

V and J are TRBV4-1 and TRBJ1-6; TRBD1 agrees at 9 bases. With V trimmed by 4 bases and J by 8 bases, 6 bases remained unmatched. The length of the CDR3 is 15 residues. CDR1 is MGHRA and CDR2 is YSYEKL in the germline V gene. The CDR3 loop is CASSRGTGLDSPLHF. The CDR3 DNA sequence: TGCGCCAGCAGCCGAGGGACAGGGCTTGATTCACCCCTCCACTTT.

The chain has TRBV18 and TRBJ2-2, with no clear D. In germline, CDR1 is KGHSH, CDR2 LQKENI. CDR3 length: 14 amino acids. Between the trimmed V and J ends, which lost 3 bases and 1 base, there was a span of 6 bases. CDR3 DNA: TGTGCCAGCTCACCGGAGCAGAACACCGGGGAGCTGTTTTTT. Amino acids: CASSPEQNTGELFF.

This chain uses TRBV2 with TRBJ1-5; D gene uncertain. The V gene's germline CDR1 is SNHLY and CDR2 FYNNEI. The CDR3 has 14 residues. Trimming stripped 3 bases from V and 7 bases from J, with 13 bases between. This CDR3 is CASSEEAFRQPQHF. DNA of the CDR3: TGTGCCAGCAGTGAGGAGGCGTTTCGCCAGCCCCAGCATTTT.

The chain has TRBV27 and TRBJ2-3; 7 bases align to TRBD2. This CDR3 is built from 17 residues. In germline, CDR1 is MNHEY, CDR2 SMNVEV (reference sequence). With 0 bases clipped from V and 4 bases from J, the junction kept 10 bases outside the gene matches. CDR3 in DNA: TGTGCCAGCAGTTTATCCCGTCAAAGCGGGACCGCAGATACGCAGTATTTT. Protein: CASSLSRQSGTADTQYF.

J is TRBJ1-5 and V is TRBV15; TRBD1 is a possible D gene (6 bases). The CDR3 length is 16 residues. Looked up from germline, CDR1 is LNHNV and CDR2 is YYDKDF (reference sequence). Trimming left V 3 bases short and J 2 bases short, with 14 bases between. The CDR3 protein is CATSRRRDNGNQPQHF. CDR3 nucleotide sequence: TGTGCCACCAGCAGGCGACGGGACAACGGCAATCAGCCCCAGCATTTT.

The chain carries TRBV5-6 and TRBJ2-5; D tentatively fits TRBD1 or TRBD2 (5 bases each). Trimming took 2 bases from V and 4 from J, leaving 15 bases between them. The CDR3 is 15 residues long. CDR1 and CDR2 (germline): SGHDT, YYEEEE. The CDR3: CASSFGDLVGETQYF. DNA for the CDR3: TGTGCCAGCAGCTTCGGGGACCTAGTCGGAGAGACCCAGTACTTC.

This chain connects TRBV10-3 to TRBJ2-3; D uncertain. This CDR3 is 12 amino acids long. Trimming cost V 3 bases and J 5 bases, with 6 bases left between them. Germline loops: CDR1 ENHRY, CDR2 SYGVKD. The CDR3 bases are TGTGCCATCAGTGATTCTGTAGATACGCAGTATTTT. This encodes CAISDSVDTQYF.

The genes are TRBV4-1 and TRBJ2-1, with D possibly being TRBD2 (5 bases). The CDR3 runs 17 residues. Trimming took 1 base from V and 0 from J, leaving 13 bases between them. CDR1 MGHRA and CDR2 YSYEKL come from the germline V gene. The DNA of the CDR3 is TGCGCCAGCAGCCAAGTCTCGGGGATTACCTCCTACAATGAGCAGTTCTTC. It yields the protein CASSQVSGITSYNEQFF.

The chain uses TRBV7-9 and TRBJ2-1, with a weak D call TRBD2 (5 bases). Germline loops: CDR1 SEHNR, CDR2 FQNEAQ (reference sequence). V lost 2 bases to trimming and J lost 8 bases, with 13 bases between them. This CDR3 is built from 14 residues. In DNA, the CDR3 is TGTGCCAGCAGCTTATCCACCCTAGCCCATGAGCAGTTCTTC. It translates to CASSLSTLAHEQFF.

The V gene is TRBV21-1, the J gene TRBJ1-1. TRBV21-1 is recorded as a pseudogene. CDR3 size: 12 residues. This CDR3 is CGGRIMNTEAFF. The CDR3 DNA reads as TGCGGGGGCCGTATTATGAACACTGAAGCTTTCTTT.

The chain combines TRBV13 with TRBJ2-5; no clear D. CDR3 length: 11 amino acids. Between the trimmed V and J ends, which lost 5 bases and 3 bases, there was a span of 4 bases. CDR1 and CDR2 (germline): PRHDT, FYEKMQ (reference sequence). The CDR3 region has the DNA TGTGCCAGCAGCGAAAAAGAGACCCAGTACTTC. It translates to CASSEKETQYF.

The J gene is TRBJ1-1, the V gene TRBV5-6; D possibly corresponds to TRBD1 (6 bases). V lost 0 bases and J 11 bases, leaving 20 bases between the germline ends. The germline CDR1 and CDR2 sequences are SGHDT and YYEEEE. There are 15 residues in the CDR3. CDR3 in amino acids: CASSLGGGHSPGAFF. As DNA, the CDR3 is TGTGCCAGCAGCTTGGGTGGGGGCCACTCCCCTGGGGCTTTCTTT.

The chain is built from TRBV7-9 and TRBJ2-1; the match to TRBD2 covers 8 bases. The CDR3 loop spans 16 amino acids. Germline V CDR1 and CDR2: SEHNR, FQNEAQ (reference sequence). J was trimmed by 2 bases and V by 3 bases; bases with no gene match: 6. The CDR3 DNA reads as TGTGCCAGCAGCTTTCGCGGGAGGTGGACCTACAATGAGCAGTTCTTC. Translation gives CASSFRGRWTYNEQFF.

The V gene is TRBV6-5, the J gene TRBJ1-2, with a possible D match to TRBD1 (5 bases). This CDR3 is 15 amino acids long. Germline CDR1 MNHEY, CDR2 SVGAGI. With 4 bases removed from V and 4 bases from J, the gap between germline ends came to 16 bases. The CDR3 is CASSSRDGGSYGYTF. The CDR3 nucleotides read TGTGCCAGCAGTTCGCGAGATGGGGGGTCCTATGGCTACACCTTC.

This sequence joins TRBV4-1 and TRBJ1-2; D unresolved. The germline CDR1 and CDR2 sequences are MGHRA and YSYEKL. The CDR3 loop spans 12 amino acids. With 4 bases removed from V and 8 bases from J, the gap between germline ends came to 11 bases. The CDR3 bases are TGCGCCAGCAGCCTGCCTCGCCGGGGCTACACCTTC. It is translated as CASSLPRRGYTF.

This clone was seen only a few times. The V call is TRBV27, the J call TRBJ2-7; D may be TRBD2 (6 bases). V lost 9 bases, J lost 4 bases, and 22 bases lay in between. The CDR3 extends over 15 amino acids. Germline V gives CDR1 MNHEY, CDR2 SMNVEV (reference sequence). In DNA form, the CDR3 reads TGTGCCAGTCGATCCCGGGGACTTCTGAAGTACGAGCAGTACTTC. It is translated as CASRSRGLLKYEQYF.